Listed here are 28 T cell receptor beta chains from one sample, sequenced in a study of vaccination effects on CD4 cells after COVID-19. No antigen is known for these receptors. Clones were read by immunoSEQ multiplex PCR, and TCRdb kept only the in-frame ones, dropping some. The sample records some 38,000 clones, around 73% being singletons. Antigen-specific CD4+ T cells were expanded (with viral peptide pools) by the ViraFEST assay ahead of sequencing. Following culture for more than 9 days, CD4+ T cells were isolated. Convalescent patients had PCR-confirmed SARS-CoV-2 infection between March and December 2020. The sample was CD4+ T cells from PBMCs cultured with HCoV-NL63 spike peptides, taken before COVID-19 vaccination. These receptors all stem from a human donor who had a prior SARS-CoV-2 infection.

This clone was counted a single time. This sequence joins TRBV19 and TRBJ2-5; 7 bases fit TRBD2. This CDR3 is 15 amino acids long. V shed 1 base, J shed 2 bases, and the junction held 4 bases outside the gene matches. Germline CDR1 and CDR2: LNHDA and SQIVND (reference sequence). CDR3 amino acids: CASSIAQAGQETQYF. The CDR3 DNA is TGTGCCAGTAGTATAGCCCAAGCGGGACAAGAGACCCAGTACTTC.

J is TRBJ2-7 and V is TRBV28; 13 nucleotides align to TRBD2. After removal of 5 bases from V and 5 bases from J, the junction contained 12 bases not matched to a gene. The CDR3 totals 17 residues. The V gene's germline CDR1 is MDHEN and CDR2 SYDVKM. The CDR3 sequence is CASSPHDGLAGVDEQYF. CDR3 DNA sequence: TGTGCCAGCAGTCCGCATGACGGACTAGCGGGAGTCGACGAGCAGTACTTC.

The chain carries TRBV4-2 and TRBJ2-7, with TRBD2 identical over 9 bases. The CDR3 is 15 residues long. J lost 6 bases, V lost 4 bases, and 10 bases had no gene match. Germline V gene data show CDR1 as LGHNA and CDR2 as YNFKEQ. CDR3: CASSPRREGASEQYF. The DNA of the CDR3 is TGTGCCAGCAGCCCTCGGCGGGAGGGGGCCTCCGAGCAGTACTTC.

V and J are TRBV15 and TRBJ2-1; 10 positions agree with TRBD2. The CDR3 is 14 amino acids. The V and J ends lost 5 bases and 6 bases, in that order; junction bases with no gene match: 4. Germline-derived CDR1 and CDR2 are LNHNV and YYDKDF (reference sequence). The CDR3 region has the DNA TGTGCCACCAGCGCCCGACTAGCGGGCAATGAGCAGTTCTTC. The encoded protein is CATSARLAGNEQFF.

Here the CDR3 DNA reads TGTGCCAGCAGCTTTCCATCAGGGGAAGAGACCCAGTACTTC. Translation: CASSFPSGEETQYF. The chain joins TRBV5-8 to TRBJ2-5; weak D call: TRBD1 (6 bases). Trimming took off 2 bases at V and 3 bases at J, with 11 bases between the two ends. CDR3 length equals 14 residues. The germline CDR1 and CDR2 sequences are SGHTS and YDEGEE.

The V call is TRBV5-1, the J call TRBJ2-3; D might be TRBD2 (7 bases). Per the germline V gene, CDR1 is SGHRS and CDR2 is YFSETQ. The CDR3 covers 14 residues. Trimming took 6 bases from V and 4 from J, leaving 15 bases between them. CDR3 DNA: TGCGCCAGCAATCCCGGCGGGGGCTCAGATACGCAGTATTTT. It is translated as CASNPGGGSDTQYF.

The chain carries TRBV19 and TRBJ1-2; weak D call: TRBD1 (5 bases). V lost 7 bases and J lost 8, with 17 bases in between. The CDR3 is 13 amino acids. In germline, CDR1 is LNHDA, CDR2 SQIVND (reference sequence). CDR3 amino acids: CASMSRGPRGYTF. The CDR3 bases are TGTGCCAGTATGAGCCGGGGCCCACGGGGCTACACCTTC.

The chain recombines TRBV7-8 with TRBJ2-5; D is unclear. CDR1 is SGHVS and CDR2 is FQNEAQ in the germline V gene. Trimming shortened V by 5 bases and J by 5 bases, and 15 bases separated the two germline ends. This CDR3 comprises 14 residues. The CDR3 coding sequence is TGTGCCAGCAGCCGAGGACGGGTGAGGGAGACCCAGTACTTC. This encodes CASSRGRVRETQYF.

This chain connects TRBV3-1 (or the pseudogene TRBV3-2) to TRBJ1-4; a possible D gene is TRBD1 (6 bases). Trimming pared 1 base from V and 5 bases from J, leaving 14 bases between. The CDR3 loop spans 16 amino acids. Germline lookup yields CDR1 LGHDT and CDR2 YNNKEL (reference sequence). In DNA form, the CDR3 reads TGTGCCAGCAGCCAAGGAATGAGGGGGGGGAATGAAAAACTGTTTTTT. Its translation: CASSQGMRGGNEKLFF.

The chain employs TRBV6-1 and TRBJ1-2, with 10 bases fitting TRBD1. Germline V gene sequence: CDR1 MNHNS, CDR2 SASEGT. CDR3 length equals 16 residues. V lost 0 bases, J lost 0 bases, and 1 base stayed unmatched. CDR3 sequence: CASSEAGTGANYGYTF. Here the CDR3 DNA reads TGTGCCAGCAGTGAAGCGGGGACAGGGGCTAACTATGGCTACACCTTC.

The V gene is TRBV7-2, the J gene TRBJ2-5; D remains ambiguous. The CDR3 length is 14 residues. The germline V and J ends were trimmed by 3 bases and 1 base, with 9 bases remaining between them. The germline gives CDR1 SGHTA, CDR2 FQGNSA. CDR3 sequence reads: CASSFQGSQETQYF. The DNA of the CDR3 is TGTGCCAGCAGCTTTCAAGGGTCCCAAGAGACCCAGTACTTC.

V is TRBV18 and J is TRBJ1-5; D is possibly TRBD1 (6 bases). Deletions cut 6 bases from V and 5 bases from J, with 14 bases between. This CDR3 has 14 amino acids. Germline CDR1 and CDR2: KGHSH and LQKENI. As DNA, the CDR3 is TGTGCCAGCTCTAGAGGGGGGGCTGATCAGCCCCAGCATTTT. It specifies CASSRGGADQPQHF.

This clone occurred a few times. This rearrangement joins TRBV14 to TRBJ1-1; tentatively, D is TRBD1 (5 bases). This CDR3 is built from 14 residues. Germline lookup yields CDR1 SGHDN and CDR2 FVKESK. Trimming removed 4 bases from V and 10 bases from J, with 19 bases in between. CDR3 sequence reads: CASSPPGLWFPAFF. DNA for the CDR3: TGTGCCAGCAGCCCGCCGGGGCTCTGGTTTCCAGCTTTCTTT.

This chain uses TRBV13 with TRBJ2-2; 14 bases are a match to TRBD2. This CDR3 is 19 amino acids long. Trimming removed 1 base from V and 0 bases from J; junction bases left unmatched: 4. The germline gives CDR1 PRHDT, CDR2 FYEKMQ (reference sequence). The CDR3 DNA follows: TGTGCCAGCAGCTTAGTGGGACTAGCGGGGGCTACGAACACCGGGGAGCTGTTTTTT. Translating it yields CASSLVGLAGATNTGELFF.

This chain connects TRBV28 to TRBJ1-3, with unresolved D. V was clipped by 3 bases and J by 9 bases, with 12 bases between them. Looked up from germline, CDR1 is MDHEN and CDR2 is SYDVKM. The CDR3 consists of 13 residues. The CDR3 reads CASSLVGAGTIYF. The CDR3 nucleotides read TGTGCCAGCAGTTTGGTAGGAGCCGGCACCATATATTTT.

The chain links TRBV5-1 to TRBJ2-3; TRBD2 matches at 14 bases. CDR3 length: 23 residues. The germline CDR1 and CDR2 sequences are SGHRS and YFSETQ. V lost 0 bases to trimming and J lost 0 bases; unmatched junction nucleotides: 18. This CDR3 is CASSLATSGGGHATIASTDTQYF. The DNA for the CDR3 is TGCGCCAGCAGCTTGGCGACTAGCGGGGGGGGCCACGCCACGATTGCTAGCACAGATACGCAGTATTTT.

V is TRBV7-9 and J is TRBJ2-2; tentative D call: TRBD1 (5 bases). There are 15 residues in the CDR3. Trimming removed 3 bases at V and 3 bases at J, with 11 bases between. Germline V gene data show CDR1 as SEHNR and CDR2 as FQNEAQ (reference sequence). CDR3 loop: CASSFMGQDTGELFF. The CDR3, as DNA: TGTGCCAGCAGCTTTATGGGGCAGGACACCGGGGAGCTGTTTTTT.

V gene TRBV18 combines with J gene TRBJ1-3; 9 nucleotides match TRBD1. Trimming cost V 3 bases and J 5 bases; bases outside gene matches: 14. Germline V lookup: CDR1 KGHSH, CDR2 LQKENI. CDR3 length: 18 residues. CDR3 amino acids: CASSPITVRGQGRNTIYF. The CDR3 nucleotides read TGTGCCAGCTCACCTATAACCGTTCGGGGACAGGGTCGAAACACCATATATTTT. Filled out from reference TRBV18 and TRBJ1-3, the complete variable domain reads NAGVMQNPRHLVRRRGQEARLRCSPMKGHSHVYWYRQLPEEGLKFMVYLQKENIIDESGMPKERFSAEFPKEGPSILRIQQVVRGDSAAYFCASSPITVRGQGRNTIYFGEGSWLTVV.

V and J are TRBV5-4 and TRBJ2-2; 8 nucleotides agree with TRBD1. This CDR3 contains 16 residues. Trimming took 0 bases from V and 1 from J; bases not matched to a gene: 2. CDR1 is SGHNT and CDR2 is YYREEE in the germline V gene (reference sequence). CDR3 DNA sequence: TGTGCCAGCAGCTTGGCCGACAGGGGGAACACCGGGGAGCTGTTTTTT. Encoded protein: CASSLADRGNTGELFF.

CDR3 region: CASSPPEARTLAKNIQYF. CDR3 coding DNA: TGTGCCAGCAGCCCCCCTGAAGCGAGAACCTTAGCCAAAAACATTCAGTACTTC. This sequence joins TRBV5-6 and TRBJ2-4, with no clear D. Germline CDR1 SGHDT, CDR2 YYEEEE. The CDR3 length is 18 residues. Trimming removed 4 bases from V and 0 bases from J, with 20 bases in between.

The chain uses TRBV6-6 and TRBJ2-4, with D hard to call. The germline gives CDR1 MNHNY, CDR2 SVGAGI (reference sequence). With 4 bases removed from V and 0 bases from J, the gap between germline ends came to 10 bases. This CDR3 is built from 15 residues. CDR3 region: CASSSSALAKNIQYF. As DNA, the CDR3 is TGTGCCAGCAGTTCCAGTGCGCTAGCCAAAAACATTCAGTACTTC.

V gene TRBV2 combines with J gene TRBJ1-2, with TRBD1 matching 8 bases. The germline CDR1 and CDR2 sequences are SNHLY and FYNNEI. This CDR3 spans 14 amino acids. The junction had 12 bases not matched to a gene; V was cut back by 7 bases and J by 8 bases. The CDR3 sequence is CASTQELDRGGYTF. CDR3 sequence (DNA): TGTGCCAGCACCCAAGAATTAGACAGGGGAGGCTACACCTTC.

The chain employs TRBV7-3 and TRBJ2-2, with no clear D. The germline V gene encodes CDR1 SGHTA and CDR2 FQGTGA. This CDR3 comprises 15 residues. The V and J ends lost 5 bases and 6 bases respectively, with 16 bases between them. The CDR3 sequence: CASSTAAVGAGELFF. CDR3 in DNA: TGTGCCAGCAGCACGGCCGCGGTGGGCGCCGGGGAGCTGTTTTTT.

This chain joins TRBV28 and TRBJ2-3; D not certain. CDR1 and CDR2 from the germline V gene are MDHEN and SYDVKM. The V and J ends lost 3 bases and 1 base respectively, with 14 bases between them. The CDR3 spans 16 residues. CDR3 protein: CASSFWSFSRTDTQYF. The CDR3 DNA follows: TGTGCCAGCAGTTTTTGGTCTTTCTCACGCACAGATACGCAGTATTTT.

J is TRBJ2-1 and V is TRBV5-1; tentatively, D is TRBD2 (6 bases). This CDR3 region has 18 residues. Trimming stripped 4 bases from V and 1 base from J, with 21 bases between. Germline CDR1 reads SGHRS; CDR2 reads YFSETQ. The CDR3 DNA reads as TGCGCCAGCAGCCCCTGGGCGGGATCTGGAAGTTCCTACAATGAGCAGTTCTTC. It encodes CASSPWAGSGSSYNEQFF.

This rearrangement joins TRBV5-1 to TRBJ2-3, with 8 bases matching TRBD2. This CDR3 contains 17 residues. CDR1 and CDR2 from the germline V gene are SGHRS and YFSETQ. V was clipped by 3 bases and J by 4 bases; unmatched bases: 13. In DNA form, the CDR3 reads TGCGCCAGCAGCTCATGGTGGAGTAGCGGGGAATCAGATACGCAGTATTTT. Its protein product is CASSSWWSSGESDTQYF.

The chain carries TRBV30 and TRBJ2-5; 7 bases fit TRBD2. The CDR3 contains 15 residues. The V gene's germline CDR1 is GTSNPN and CDR2 SVGIG (reference sequence). Trimming took 0 bases from V and 5 from J; bases not matched to a gene: 9. Here the CDR3 DNA reads TGTGCCTGGAGTGTACACGGGGGGATAAGGGAGACCCAGTACTTC. This sequence encodes CAWSVHGGIRETQYF.

This chain connects TRBV5-5 to TRBJ2-7; 11 positions match TRBD1. The germline V gene encodes CDR1 SGHKS and CDR2 YYEKEE (reference sequence). The CDR3 is 17 amino acids. V shed 3 bases and J 3 bases; nucleotides not matched to a gene: 11. In DNA form, the CDR3 reads TGTGCCAGCAGCTATCGGGCGTCAGGGACAGGGGGCTACGAGCAGTACTTC. It codes for CASSYRASGTGGYEQYF.